This TCR beta chain emerged from a study of T cell responses to AZD1222 COVID-19 vaccine. Details on this clone: The antigen remains unidentified.

Germline CDR1 LNHDA, CDR2 SQIVND (reference sequence). Trimming removed 3 bases from V and 6 bases from J; junction bases left unmatched: 11. There are 16 residues in the CDR3. The protocol was immunoSEQ multiplex PCR, while the TCRdb copy is restricted to in-frame clones and leaves out a portion. The table includes more than 90,000 clones, 85% to 90% detected once. General study results and limits: Spike-specific TCR breadth and depth were elevated following two AZD1222 doses. Mapped onto spike, vaccine-associated CD4 TCRs spanned it and were dominant at 160-218 and 743-854. Mostly white British, mostly female donors; authors suggested clonal diversity may be underestimated.

The clonotype was recovered from an adult in good health. The sample was peripheral blood, taken on day 0 of AZD1222 vaccination. The rearrangement joins TRBV19 to TRBJ2-7, with TRBD2 matching 10 bases. The CDR3 region has the DNA TGTGCCAGTAGTATTGTTTCTAGCGGGAGATTCGGCGAGCAGTACTTC. Translated: CASSIVSSGRFGEQYF.